The clone carrying this T cell receptor (beta chain) was detected a few times. What it binds is not known. In the original workflow: Clinicopathological groups supplied CDR3 differences that were used to build a distant-metastasis classifier for papillary thyroid cancer. Through MiXCR, TCRdb re-clonotyped the PCR reads. None of the V and J calls come from the authors' own analysis; TCRdb made them. The table includes 5,500 or so clones, 33% detected once. The data belong to a study of metastatic and nonmetastatic thyroid tumors. Study context: From malignant and benign thyroid patients, repertoires in blood and in tumor or nodule tissue were compared. Study-level results: According to reports, the diversity of TCR beta was significantly higher in malignant thyroid tumors than in benign nodules, and this held in both blood and tumor samples.

No patient received treatment before thyroid surgery. The ends were cut back, 6 bases at V and 9 bases at J, with 8 bases in the middle. Germline V gene data show CDR1 as SNHLY and CDR2 as FYNNEI. The CDR3 length is 10 residues. The rearrangement joins TRBV2 to TRBJ1-1; no clear D gene. The sequenced sample was adjacent normal tissue. This receptor was identified in a male donor with papillary thyroid cancer or a benign thyroid nodule (not recorded which). Some clones in this sample may be carry-over from other donors' samples. This chain's CDR3 is CASRQRQAFF. In DNA form, the CDR3 reads TGTGCCAGCAGACAAAGACAAGCTTTCTTT.